What follows are 2 T cell receptor beta chains derived from one specimen sequenced in a study of T-cell memory formation after mild COVID-19. In TCRdb, the 5' RACE reads were re-called with MiXCR into one record per CDR3 protein. The sample has about 210,000 distinct CDR3 sequences; about 10% are singletons. Specimen: PBMCs or a T cell subset sorted from them (not recorded which). The origin of the receptors is a man aged 18 to 35 who had mild COVID-19 (a few samples of this study predate the infection). Cell type and time point are not known.

Only a few counts were recorded for this clonotype. This chain links TRBV4-1 with TRBJ2-7; unclear D gene. Between the trimmed V and J ends, which lost 1 base and 0 bases, there was a span of 10 bases. This CDR3 region has 15 residues. Per germline, CDR1 MGHRA and CDR2 YSYEKL. DNA for the CDR3: TGCGCCAGCAGCCAAGTGGGCGGTAGCTCCTACGAGCAGTACGTC. Protein sequence: CASSQVGGSSYEQYV.

This clonotype has a handful of counts. The J gene is TRBJ2-5, the V gene TRBV5-1, with D maybe TRBD2 (6 bases). This CDR3 has 14 residues. Germline V gives CDR1 SGHRS, CDR2 YFSETQ. V was trimmed by 7 bases and J by 5 bases, leaving 18 bases between them. The CDR3 nucleotides are TGCGCCAGCGCCCTTGGGGGGATGAGGGAGACCCAGTACTTC. The encoded protein is CASALGGMRETQYF.